Ten or more counts support the clone carrying this T cell receptor (beta chain). The data derive from a study of blood T cells in healthy people across ages. Combining a sample-barcoded 5' primer with a J-beta primer mix, a second PCR ran for roughly 6 to 11 cycles. Each CDR3 protein gets one entry after TCRdb re-called the 5' RACE reads with MiXCR. This sample has 1.5 million to 1.8 million distinct CDR3 sequences, with 35% to 45% found just once. The sequencing sample was made of blood. The sequence came from a young woman in good health.

In DNA form, the CDR3 reads TGTGCCAGCAGGGGGTTCGATACGCAGTATTTT. As protein: CASRGFDTQYF. This chain uses TRBV28 with TRBJ2-3; the D is unclear. The length of the CDR3 is 11 residues. The V gene lost 6 bases and the J gene lost 6 bases, with 7 bases spanning the gap. Per the germline V gene, CDR1 is MDHEN and CDR2 is SYDVKM.